The entry below describes one T cell receptor beta chain. Its antigen is still unknown. Nothing much larger sits one base from this clone, and base qualities are not available. In this study, focal radiation therapy paired with CTLA-4 blockade (ipilimumab) was tested in patients who had chemo-refractory metastatic non-small-cell lung cancer. These data are taken from a study of radiotherapy plus CTLA-4 blockade in lung cancer (dated by TCRdb to 2017 to 2018). The study in broad terms: Among the enrolled patients, 15% to 20% had an objective response, and 31% reached disease control.

The method was the immunoSEQ multiplex PCR assay. Entries here come from immuneACCESS through TCRdb and include only in-frame sequences with V and J called. Some clones fail to appear in such tables; in the studies checked, an unresolved V gene covers under half of the shortfall, and the cause of the remainder is unknown. For this sample the table gives 110,000 or so clones, of which around 75% were detected only once. The ten largest clones capture approximately 5% of the sample. Overall study results and their limits: After treatment with radiotherapy and ipilimumab, TCR clones that originated in tumors expanded in peripheral blood. Increased serum interferon-beta after radiation, together with early dynamic changes in blood T cell clones, were reported to be the strongest predictors of response.

The clonotype was recovered from a human donor with non-small cell lung cancer who had a partial response to radiotherapy plus ipilimumab. This material consisted of peripheral blood, taken from a patient treated with radiotherapy plus ipilimumab.

The DNA sequence is as follows: TGCAGCGGATTTTCCGGGTCAGAAGCTTTCTTT. Its protein is CSGFSGSEAFF. Recombination joined TRBV29-1 with TRBJ1-1, with the D segment identity uncertain. From a lookup of the germline V gene, CDR1 and CDR2 are SQVTM and ANQGSEA. Relative to germline, V is 7 bases shorter and J is 8 bases shorter, with 14 bases between their ends. The CDR3 holds 11 amino acids from the cysteine to the phenylalanine. Only the CDR3 region is kept as DNA, spanning 33 bases read in frame from base 1. The CDR3, completed at both ends by the reference TRBV29-1 and TRBJ1-1 genes, gives the full variable domain SAVISQKPSRDICQRGTSLTIQCQVDSQVTMMFWYRQQPGQSLTLIATANQGSEATYESGFVIDKFPISRPNLTFSTLTVSNMSPEDSSIYLCSGFSGSEAFFGQGTRLTVV.